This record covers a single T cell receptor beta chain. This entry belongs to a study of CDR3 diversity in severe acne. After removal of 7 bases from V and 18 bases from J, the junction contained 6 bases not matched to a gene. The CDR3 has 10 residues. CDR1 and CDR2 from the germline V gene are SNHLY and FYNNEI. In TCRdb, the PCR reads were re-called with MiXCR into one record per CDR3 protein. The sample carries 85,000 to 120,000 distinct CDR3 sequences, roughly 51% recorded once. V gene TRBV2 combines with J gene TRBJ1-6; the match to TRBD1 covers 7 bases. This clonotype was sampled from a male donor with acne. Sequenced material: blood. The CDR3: CASKGAGPHF. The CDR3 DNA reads TGTGCCAGCAAGGGGGCTGGGCCCCACTTT. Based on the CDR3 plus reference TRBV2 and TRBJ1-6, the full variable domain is EPEVTQTPSHQVTQMGQEVILRCVPISNHLYFYWYRQILGQKVEFLVSFYNNEISEKSEIFDDQFSVERPDGSNFTLKIRSTKLEDSAMYFCASKGAGPHFGNGTRLTVT.